The clone carrying this TCR beta chain was found once. Other DNA sequences in this sample translate to the same CDR3. The table came from immunoSEQ multiplex PCR; TCRdb's copy has only in-frame clones and leaves some out. This table has about 280,000 clones, 85% appearing once. The data belong to a study of blood T cell repertoires in COVID-19. Study as a whole: The samples span acute and convalescent COVID-19 from the United States, Italy and Spain.

The CDR3 has 14 residues. V lost 3 bases and J lost 0, with 9 bases in between. CDR1 and CDR2 (germline): KGHSH, LQKENI. Participants came from roughly 24 US areas, aged roughly 18 to 95 years. Cohort 3 recovery required two negative PCRs, clearance, or symptom resolution. Sample: PBMCs or T cells enriched from blood (not recorded which). The receptor was derived from a woman aged 45-60 years who had recovered from COVID-19. The J gene is TRBJ2-7, the V gene TRBV18, with D possibly being TRBD2 (6 bases). As DNA, the CDR3 is TGTGCCAGCTCACCTGGGACTGGCTCCTACGAGCAGTACTTC. This gives the protein CASSPGTGSYEQYF.